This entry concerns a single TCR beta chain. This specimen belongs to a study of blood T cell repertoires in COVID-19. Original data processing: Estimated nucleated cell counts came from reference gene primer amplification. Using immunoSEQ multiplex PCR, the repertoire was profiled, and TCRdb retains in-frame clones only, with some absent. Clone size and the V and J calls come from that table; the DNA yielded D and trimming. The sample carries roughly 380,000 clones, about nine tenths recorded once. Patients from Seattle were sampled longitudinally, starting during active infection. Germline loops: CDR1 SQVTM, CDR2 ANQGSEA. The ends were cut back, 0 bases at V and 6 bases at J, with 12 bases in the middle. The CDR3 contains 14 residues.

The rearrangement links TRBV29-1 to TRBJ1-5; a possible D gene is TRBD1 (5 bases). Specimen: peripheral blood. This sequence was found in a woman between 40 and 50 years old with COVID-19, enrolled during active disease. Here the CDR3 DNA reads TGCAGCGTTGAAGAGGGGGGACTGGGTCAGCCCCAGCATTTT. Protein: CSVEEGGLGQPQHF.